The clone carrying this T cell receptor beta chain has a single count. V was shortened by 0 bases and J by 5 bases, with 13 bases between the two germline ends. The germline CDR1 and CDR2 sequences are SGHVS and FNYEAQ. This CDR3 is 15 amino acids long. This entry comes from a study of control samples from healthy donors and cancer patients. Repertoires were generated with immunoSEQ multiplex PCR, while TCRdb's copy carries only in-frame clones and drops some. The table has 140,000 or so clones, around 92% seen once. The receptor was derived from a young man in good health. The genes are TRBV7-6 and TRBJ2-5; maybe TRBD2 (6 bases). Material for sequencing was blood. The CDR3 nucleotides are TGTGCCAGCAGCTTAGCTCTTGGTCGGGGGGAGACCCAGTACTTC. Translation: CASSLALGRGETQYF.